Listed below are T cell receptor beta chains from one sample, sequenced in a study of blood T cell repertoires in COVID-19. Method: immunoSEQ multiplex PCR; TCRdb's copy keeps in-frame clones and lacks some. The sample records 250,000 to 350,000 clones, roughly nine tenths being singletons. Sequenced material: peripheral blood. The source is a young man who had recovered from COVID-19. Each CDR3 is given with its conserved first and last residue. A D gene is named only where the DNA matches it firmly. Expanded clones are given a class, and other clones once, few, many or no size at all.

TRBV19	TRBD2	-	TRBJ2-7	CASSLTSGSYEQYF	TGTGCCAGTAGTCTCACTAGCGGCTCCTACGAGCAGTACTTC
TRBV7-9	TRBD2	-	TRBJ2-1	CASSLARVLAGAYNEQFF	TGTGCCAGCAGCTTAGCGAGGGTCCTAGCGGGAGCTTACAATGAGCAGTTCTTC
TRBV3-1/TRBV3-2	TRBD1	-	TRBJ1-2	CASSLGTGTVEYGYTF	TGTGCCAGCAGTCTCGGGACAGGGACGGTGGAGTATGGCTACACCTTC
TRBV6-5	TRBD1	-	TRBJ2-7	CASSSRGTGGTREQYF	TGTGCCAGCAGTTCACGGGGGACAGGGGGAACGAGGGAGCAGTACTTC
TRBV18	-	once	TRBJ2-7	CASSPSLTGSSYEQYF	TGTGCCAGCTCACCGTCCCTTACAGGGAGCTCCTACGAGCAGTACTTC
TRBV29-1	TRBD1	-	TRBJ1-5	CSVETGGVDQPQHF	TGCAGCGTGGAGACAGGGGGTGTCGATCAGCCCCAGCATTTT
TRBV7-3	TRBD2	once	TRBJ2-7	CASSSQLAGFHEQYF	TGTGCCAGCAGCTCCCAACTAGCGGGGTTCCACGAGCAGTACTTC
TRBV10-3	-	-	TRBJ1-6	CAISESNAGNSPLHF	TGTGCCATCAGTGAGTCGAACGCAGGGAATTCACCCCTCCACTTT
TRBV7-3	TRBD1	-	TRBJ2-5	CASSRQGGQETQYF	TGTGCCAGCAGCCGACAGGGTGGTCAAGAGACCCAGTACTTC
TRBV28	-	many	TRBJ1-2	CASSLSVYGYTF	TGTGCCAGCAGTTTATCGGTCTATGGCTACACCTTC
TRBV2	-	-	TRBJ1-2	CASRNRGDSLTNYGYTF	TGTGCCAGCAGGAACCGAGGCGACTCACTTACTAACTATGGCTACACCTTC